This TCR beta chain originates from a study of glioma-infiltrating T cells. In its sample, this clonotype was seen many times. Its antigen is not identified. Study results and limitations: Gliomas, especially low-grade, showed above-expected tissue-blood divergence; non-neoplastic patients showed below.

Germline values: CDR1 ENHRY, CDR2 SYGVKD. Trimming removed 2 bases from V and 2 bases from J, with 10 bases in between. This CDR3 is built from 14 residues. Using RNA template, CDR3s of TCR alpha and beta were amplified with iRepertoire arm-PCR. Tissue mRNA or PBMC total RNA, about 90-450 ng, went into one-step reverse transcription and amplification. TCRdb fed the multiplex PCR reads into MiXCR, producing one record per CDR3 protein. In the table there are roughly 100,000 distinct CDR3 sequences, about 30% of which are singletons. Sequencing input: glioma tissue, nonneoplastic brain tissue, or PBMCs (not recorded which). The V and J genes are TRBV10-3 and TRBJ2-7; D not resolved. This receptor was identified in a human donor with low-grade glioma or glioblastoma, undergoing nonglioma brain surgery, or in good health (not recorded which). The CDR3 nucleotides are TGTGCCATCAGTGAGCCCCTCGCCACCTACGAGCAGTACTTC. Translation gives CAISEPLATYEQYF.